The rows below give T cell receptor beta chains drawn from one sample of a study of cytomegalovirus exposure and HLA in healthy donors. Sequenced by immunoSEQ multiplex PCR; TCRdb stores in-frame clones only, minus some. Of about 190,000 clones in the sample, 81% were seen once. Sequencing was performed on PBMCs. The source of these receptors is a woman aged 18-29 years in good health and CMV-seropositive. Each CDR3 is given with its conserved first and last residue. Each record gives: CDR3 DNA, CDR3 protein, V gene, clone size, D gene, J gene. The D gene is left open where the match is weak. Clone size is stated in some rows and not others, as once, few, many or a class when expanded.

TGTGCCAGCAGCCGACAGGGGGCAGATACGCAGTATTTT,CASSRQGADTQYF,TRBV7-2,NA,TRBD1,TRBJ2-3
TGCAGCGCGGGGACAGGAGATGGCTACACCTTC,CSAGTGDGYTF,TRBV29-1,NA,TRBD1,TRBJ1-2
TGTGCCAGCAGTTTAGGGACAGGGGACACTGAAGCTTTCTTT,CASSLGTGDTEAFF,TRBV6-5,NA,TRBD1,TRBJ1-1
TGTGCCATCAGTGAGGAGACAGGGTGGGGCACCGGGGAGCTGTTTTTT,CAISEETGWGTGELFF,TRBV10-3,NA,TRBD1,TRBJ2-2
TGTGCCTGGAGTATGACAGGGGGCTCCTACGAGCAGTACTTC,CAWSMTGGSYEQYF,TRBV30,NA,TRBD1,TRBJ2-7
TGCGCCAGCAGCTCGACTGTAAGAGGCACGCAGTATTTT,CASSSTVRGTQYF,TRBV5-1,NA,NA,TRBJ2-3
TGTGCCAGCAGCAGGACCCCAACTAGCGGGTTGTACCAAGAGACCCAGTACTTC,CASSRTPTSGLYQETQYF,TRBV21-1,once,NA,TRBJ2-5
TGCGCCAGCTGCTGGCGGGAAAACACCGGGGAGCTGTTTTTT,CASCWRENTGELFF,TRBV5-1,NA,NA,TRBJ2-2
TGCGCCAGCAGCCCCGGTGCGGCAGGGTCATACGAGCAGTACTTC,CASSPGAAGSYEQYF,TRBV5-1,NA,NA,TRBJ2-7
TGCGCCAGCGGGCCGATGGGGAGGCAGAACACTGAAGCTTTCTTT,CASGPMGRQNTEAFF,TRBV4-1,NA,NA,TRBJ1-1
TGTGCCAGCTCACCAGGGGCAGGGGGGAACACTGAAGCTTTCTTT,CASSPGAGGNTEAFF,TRBV18,NA,TRBD1,TRBJ1-1
TGTGCCAGCAACCCCGGGGGGGTCTCCTACAATGAGCAGTTCTTC,CASNPGGVSYNEQFF,TRBV9,NA,TRBD2,TRBJ2-1
TGCAGCGTTGGAGGCAGGGTAGAGTCTCGCTTC,CSVGGRVESRF,TRBV29-1,NA,NA,TRBJ1-2
TGTGCCAGTAGTTTTATCCCAGGGGGGAGCACCGGGGAGCTGTTTTTT,CASSFIPGGSTGELFF,TRBV19,NA,NA,TRBJ2-2
TGTGCCAGCAGTGAAGTTCGGGGGGCCTACAATGAGCAGTTCTTC,CASSEVRGAYNEQFF,TRBV6-1,NA,TRBD2,TRBJ2-1
TGTGCCAGCAGTTACCGATACCCAAGACAGGGGGTAACCGGGGAGCTGTTTTTT,CASSYRYPRQGVTGELFF,TRBV6-7,NA,TRBD1,TRBJ2-2
TGCGCCAGCAGTCAAATCGCCCCACAGGGGGCGTACCAAGAGACCCAGTACTTC,CASSQIAPQGAYQETQYF,TRBV23-1,NA,TRBD1,TRBJ2-5
TGTGCCAGCAGTACCGTCGGGGGAAGGGGCTACACCTTC,CASSTVGGRGYTF,TRBV28,NA,NA,TRBJ1-2
TGTGCCAGCGGGACTAGCGGCTACAATGAGCAGTTCTTC,CASGTSGYNEQFF,TRBV14,once,TRBD2,TRBJ2-1
TGCGCCAGCAGTCACGGGAAGAGGGGGCCACAAAATAGAAACATTCAGTACTTC,CASSHGKRGPQNRNIQYF,TRBV23-1,few,TRBD1,TRBJ2-4
TGTGCCAGCAGCCTTAGGGGGATGAGGGCTGAAGCTTTCTTT,CASSLRGMRAEAFF,TRBV7-2,once,NA,TRBJ1-1
TGTGCCAGCAGCCAAGATGGGGGGGGCACAGACACCGGGGAGCTGTTTTTT,CASSQDGGGTDTGELFF,TRBV4-2,few,NA,TRBJ2-2
TGTGCCAGCAGCGTCTTGACTAGCGGGGCAACCTACAATGAGCAGTTCTTC,CASSVLTSGATYNEQFF,TRBV7-3,NA,TRBD2,TRBJ2-1
TGTGCCAGCAGTGAAGAGCGGGGGGGGCCAGAGACCCAGTACTTC,CASSEERGGPETQYF,TRBV6-4,NA,TRBD2,TRBJ2-5
TGTGCCTGGAGCTCGGACAGCGGCAATCAGCCCCAGCATTTT,CAWSSDSGNQPQHF,TRBV30,NA,NA,TRBJ1-5
TGTGCCTGGAGCGCGGGACAGCACAATCAGCCCCAGCATTTT,CAWSAGQHNQPQHF,TRBV30,NA,TRBD1,TRBJ1-5
TGCAGCGTTGAAGCCACAGGGGCAGATACGCAGTATTTT,CSVEATGADTQYF,TRBV29-1,NA,TRBD1,TRBJ2-3
TGCAGCGTTGAGAACGAGGGGGCGACTGAAGCTTTCTTT,CSVENEGATEAFF,TRBV29-1,NA,TRBD1,TRBJ1-1
TGTGCCAGCACCTCGGACAGGAGCAATGAGCAGTTCTTC,CASTSDRSNEQFF,TRBV2,NA,TRBD1,TRBJ2-1
TGTGCCAGCAGCCCGGGACAGGGAAGCAATCAGCCCCAGCATTTT,CASSPGQGSNQPQHF,TRBV6-6,NA,TRBD1,TRBJ1-5
TGTGCCACCAGCAGACTAGCGGGAGTCCAAGAGACCCAGTACTTC,CATSRLAGVQETQYF,TRBV15,NA,TRBD2,TRBJ2-5
TGTGCCAGCAGTGATCGGTTCTCCGGGGCTAATGAAAAACTGTTTTTT,CASSDRFSGANEKLFF,TRBV6-1,NA,NA,TRBJ1-4
TGCGCCAGCAGCTTCGACAGGGGAGGGAACACTGAAGCTTTCTTT,CASSFDRGGNTEAFF,TRBV5-1,NA,TRBD1,TRBJ1-1
TGTGCCACCAGCAGAGGGACAGGGGCCACAGATACGCAGTATTTT,CATSRGTGATDTQYF,TRBV15,NA,TRBD1,TRBJ2-3
TGTGCCAGCAGTTACTCGATGGGAGGGCCAGAGACCCAGTACTTC,CASSYSMGGPETQYF,TRBV6-6,NA,TRBD2,TRBJ2-5
TGTGCCAGTACGTGGGGGGAGGGCTACACCTTC,CASTWGEGYTF,TRBV6-5,NA,NA,TRBJ1-2
TGTGCCAGCAGCTTGGTTCGGGGACAACCAGCGGCTTTCTTT,CASSLVRGQPAAFF,TRBV11-2,NA,NA,TRBJ1-1
TGTGCCAGCAGCCAACGGACAGGGGGCGACAACACTGAAGCTTTCTTT,CASSQRTGGDNTEAFF,TRBV11-2,few,TRBD1,TRBJ1-1
TGTGCCAGTAGAGGGAGGCAGGCAAAACTGTTTTTT,CASRGRQAKLFF,TRBV6-5,NA,NA,TRBJ1-4
TGTGCCAGCAGCCAAGAGGGCGGGGGGGCGATTTCCTACGAGCAGTACTTC,CASSQEGGGAISYEQYF,TRBV4-2,NA,TRBD2,TRBJ2-7
TGTGCCAGCAGTTACTCATTTACAGGGGTGGAGACCCAGTACTTC,CASSYSFTGVETQYF,TRBV6-5,NA,TRBD1,TRBJ2-5
TGTGCCAGTAGTCTTGGACAGGGGAGAGGTCAGCCCCAGCATTTT,CASSLGQGRGQPQHF,TRBV19,NA,TRBD1,TRBJ1-5